This T cell receptor beta chain was profiled in a study of blood T cell repertoires in COVID-19. In the source study's methods: Estimates of nucleated cell counts were drawn from the amplification of reference gene primers. TCRdb's table, derived via immunoSEQ multiplex PCR, lists solely in-frame clones and lacks some. V, J and clone size were drawn from that table, and D and trimming were deduced from the DNA. The repertoire holds about 120,000 clones, with roughly nine tenths as singletons. Germline CDR1 and CDR2: MNHEY and SVGAGI. V lost 6 bases, J lost 1 base, and 14 bases lay in between. The CDR3 has 15 amino acids.

The sample consisted of peripheral blood. The chain couples TRBV6-5 to TRBJ2-3; weak D call: TRBD2 (6 bases). The clonotype comes from a man aged 50 to 60 with active COVID-19. CDR3 amino acids: CASSGLAGRTDTQYF. In DNA, the CDR3 is TGTGCCAGCAGCGGCCTCGCGGGGCGCACAGATACGCAGTATTTT.